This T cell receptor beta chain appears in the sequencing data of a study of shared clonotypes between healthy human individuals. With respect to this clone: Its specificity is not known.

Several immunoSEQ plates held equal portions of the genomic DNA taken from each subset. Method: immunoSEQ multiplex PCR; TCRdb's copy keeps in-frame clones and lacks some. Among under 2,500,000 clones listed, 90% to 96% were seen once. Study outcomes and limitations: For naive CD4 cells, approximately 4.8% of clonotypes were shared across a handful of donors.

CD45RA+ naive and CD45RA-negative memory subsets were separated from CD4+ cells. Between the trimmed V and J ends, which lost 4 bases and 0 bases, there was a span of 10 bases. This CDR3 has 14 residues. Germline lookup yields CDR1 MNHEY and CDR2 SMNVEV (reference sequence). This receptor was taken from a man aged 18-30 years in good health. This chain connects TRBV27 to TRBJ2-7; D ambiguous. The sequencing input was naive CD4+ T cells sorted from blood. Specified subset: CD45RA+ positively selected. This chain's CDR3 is CASSYLGSSYEQYF. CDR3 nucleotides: TGTGCCAGCAGTTATTTGGGGTCCTCCTACGAGCAGTACTTC.